Presented here are 13 T cell receptor beta chains from one specimen sequenced in a study of breast tumors, draining lymph nodes, adjacent tissues. Axillary draining lymph nodes of breast cancer patients supplied the node samples. From the multiplex PCR reads, TCRdb called clonotypes with MiXCR, one entry per CDR3 protein. The data hold approximately 230,000 distinct CDR3 sequences, with under 40% observed a single time. The source material was axillary lymph node tissue. These receptors were obtained from a female donor with breast cancer. Some clones in this sample may be carry-over from other donors' samples.

This clonotype appeared many times. The rearrangement uses TRBV12-3 or TRBV12-4 and TRBJ1-5; D may be TRBD1 (6 bases). The CDR3 contains 14 residues. The V gene lost 6 bases and the J gene lost 12 bases, with 21 bases spanning the gap. Written as DNA, the CDR3 is TGTGCCAGCAGCGGCAGGACAGCTGTTAGTAGCCAGCATTTT. Residues: CASSGRTAVSSQHF.

Worth noting for this clonotype: It may be a read error: a sequence one base away is much more abundant. The CDR3 carries no conserved terminal phenylalanine or tryptophan, so it likely arises from a read error. The gene calls are TRBV9 and TRBJ1-2, with D perhaps matching TRBD1 (6 bases). The germline V gene encodes CDR1 SGDLS and CDR2 YYNGEE. The CDR3 sequence is 13 residues long. V lost 4 bases and J 5 bases, leaving 12 bases between the germline ends. The CDR3 DNA sequence: TGTGCCAGCAGCCTGGGCAGGGGATATGGCTACACCTCC. Translation gives CASSLGRGYGYTS.

As concerns this clonotype: A much larger clone differs by one base, so this may be a read error. The rearrangement joins TRBV5-1 to TRBJ2-3; a possible D gene is TRBD1 (5 bases). The J call may be faulty, since TRBJ1-5 better matches the DNA end. CDR3 length: 17 amino acids. Germline V gene lookup returns CDR1 SGHRS and CDR2 YFSETQ. DNA for the CDR3: TGCGCCAGCAGCGGGGGACTAGCGGGAGGAGGCACAGATACGCAGCATTTT. Its protein product is CASSGGLAGGGTDTQHF.

This clonotype was picked up many times. Here the CDR3 DNA reads TGTGCCAGCAGCTTAAGTCTAGGCCATACCCTCCACTTT. Residues: CASSLSLGHTLHF. The genes are TRBV7-9 and TRBJ1-6, with D unclear. The CDR3 has 13 amino acids. Per the germline V gene, CDR1 is SEHNR and CDR2 is FQNEAQ (reference sequence). The germline V and J ends were trimmed by 2 bases and 14 bases, with 13 bases remaining between them.

This clonotype was seen at least ten times. This chain joins TRBV12-3 or TRBV12-4 and TRBJ1-6; 10 bases align to TRBD1. The CDR3 covers 16 residues. With V trimmed by 4 bases and J by 7 bases, 7 bases remained unmatched. CDR3 residues: CASSSQTGGANSPLHF. CDR3 nucleotide sequence: TGTGCCAGCAGTTCACAGACAGGGGGCGCGAATTCACCCCTCCACTTT.

Turning to this clonotype: This may stem from a read error, because a much larger clone lies one nucleotide away. The rearrangement uses TRBV20-1 and TRBJ2-5; TRBD2 matches at 8 bases. The V and J ends lost 0 bases and 4 bases, in that order; junction bases with no gene match: 7. The germline V gene has CDR1 DFQATT and CDR2 SNEGSKA (reference sequence). The CDR3 spans 15 residues. CDR3 sequence reads: CSARDLSGLAETQYF. CDR3 sequence (DNA): TGCAGTGCTAGAGATCTTAGCGGACTAGCAGAGACCCAGTACTTC.

Many counts were recorded for this clonotype. The chain has TRBV6-6 and TRBJ1-5; unclear D gene. V was clipped by 2 bases and J by 4 bases, with 6 bases between them. This CDR3 comprises 13 residues. Germline-derived CDR1 and CDR2 are MNHNY and SVGAGI (reference sequence). The CDR3 DNA reads as TGTGCCAGCAGTTACCGGGGAAATCAGCCCCAGCATTTT. Translated: CASSYRGNQPQHF.

V usage is TRBV20-1 and J usage is TRBJ1-2; the D gene is possibly TRBD1 (5 bases). CDR3 length equals 15 residues. The germline V and J ends were trimmed by 0 bases and 7 bases, with 18 bases remaining between them. Germline V gene lookup returns CDR1 DFQATT and CDR2 SNEGSKA (reference sequence). CDR3 sequence: CSARDGSAMGGGYTF. The CDR3 coding sequence is TGCAGTGCTAGAGATGGGTCCGCCATGGGGGGTGGCTACACCTTC.

V and J are TRBV14 and TRBJ1-1; 7 bases are shared with TRBD1. Trimming cost V 0 bases and J 9 bases; bases outside gene matches: 7. Germline CDR1 and CDR2: SGHDN and FVKESK. The CDR3 has 14 residues. This CDR3 reads CASSQDNRGRKAFF. CDR3 sequence (DNA): TGTGCCAGCAGCCAAGATAACAGGGGCCGCAAAGCTTTCTTT. The variable domain in full, completed from reference TRBV14 and TRBJ1-1, reads EAGVTQFPSHSVIEKGQTVTLRCDPISGHDNLYWYRRVMGKEIKFLLHFVKESKQDESGMPNNRFLAERTGGTYSTLKVQPAELEDSGVYFCASSQDNRGRKAFFGQGTRLTVV.

This clonotype was observed a few times. V gene TRBV10-2 combines with J gene TRBJ1-5, with unresolved D. The CDR3 has 14 residues. The germline V and J ends were trimmed by 0 bases and 4 bases, with 7 bases remaining between them. In germline, CDR1 is WSHSY, CDR2 SAAADI. DNA of the CDR3: TGCGCCAGCAGTGAGTCGGGGTTAAATCAGCCCCAGCATTTT. It yields the protein CASSESGLNQPQHF.

This clonotype was counted at least ten times. V and J are TRBV10-2 and TRBJ2-2, with 7 nucleotides matching TRBD1. CDR3 length: 14 residues. Germline values: CDR1 WSHSY, CDR2 SAAADI. Losses at the gene ends were 3 bases for V and 6 bases for J; bases not matched to a gene: 4. The CDR3 sequence is CASSEETGSGELFF. In nucleotides, the CDR3 is TGCGCCAGCAGTGAAGAGACAGGGTCCGGGGAGCTGTTTTTT.

As concerns this clonotype: A read error may be the cause here, since a much bigger clone is one base away. The gene calls are TRBV9 and TRBJ2-5; D is undetermined. This CDR3 is built from 15 residues. Germline V lookup: CDR1 SGDLS, CDR2 YYNGEE. CDR3 loop: CASSVEVSNQETPYF. The CDR3 coding sequence is TGTGCCAGCAGCGTAGAGGTTAGCAACCAAGAGACCCCGTACTTC.

This clonotype was seen many times. The V gene is TRBV2, the J gene TRBJ2-3; possible D gene TRBD1, 7 bases. The CDR3 sequence is 13 residues long. Between the trimmed V and J ends, which lost 4 bases and 7 bases, there was a span of 12 bases. CDR1 is SNHLY and CDR2 is FYNNEI in the germline V gene. This CDR3 reads CASSGTGGHTQYF. CDR3 DNA: TGTGCCAGCAGTGGGACAGGAGGGCATACGCAGTATTTT.